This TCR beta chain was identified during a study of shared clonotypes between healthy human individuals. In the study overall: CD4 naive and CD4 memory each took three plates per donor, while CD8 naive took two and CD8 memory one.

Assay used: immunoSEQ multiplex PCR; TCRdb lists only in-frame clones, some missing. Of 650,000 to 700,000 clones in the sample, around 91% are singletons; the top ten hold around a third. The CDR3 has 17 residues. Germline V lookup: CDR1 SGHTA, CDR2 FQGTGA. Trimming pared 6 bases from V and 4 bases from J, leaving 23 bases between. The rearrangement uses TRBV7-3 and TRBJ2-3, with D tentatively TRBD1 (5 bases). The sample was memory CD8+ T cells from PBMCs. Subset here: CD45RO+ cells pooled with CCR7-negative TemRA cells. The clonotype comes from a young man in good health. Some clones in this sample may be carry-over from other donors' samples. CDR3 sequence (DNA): TGTGCCAGCAGTGTCACAGGCGCGAAGGAGCTCGCAGATACGCAGTATTTT. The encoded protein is CASSVTGAKELADTQYF. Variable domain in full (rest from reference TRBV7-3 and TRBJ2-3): GAGVSQTPSNKVTEKGKYVELRCDPISGHTALYWYRQSLGQGPEFLIYFQGTGAADDSGLPNDRFFAVRPEGSVSTLKIQRTERGDSAVYLCASSVTGAKELADTQYFGPGTRLTVL.